The 26 T cell receptor beta chains below were found in one sample sequenced in a study of cytomegalovirus exposure and HLA in healthy donors. Amplification used 60 Vbeta primers and 13 Jbeta primers. The table came from immunoSEQ multiplex PCR; TCRdb's copy has only in-frame clones and leaves some out. The sample shows about 140,000 clones, roughly three quarters of them seen only once. Input material: PBMCs. The receptors derive from a male donor in good health and CMV-seronegative.

The chain recombines TRBV6-5 with TRBJ2-3; D possibly corresponds to TRBD1 (5 bases). The CDR3 runs to 13 residues. CDR1 MNHEY and CDR2 SVGAGI come from the germline V gene. The germline V and J ends were trimmed by 6 bases and 2 bases, with 9 bases remaining between them. The CDR3 region has the DNA TGTGCCAGCAGGGCGGACACCACAGATACGCAGTATTTT. Amino acids: CASRADTTDTQYF.

V usage is TRBV19 and J usage is TRBJ2-4; TRBD1 aligns across 9 bases. Looked up from germline, CDR1 is LNHDA and CDR2 is SQIVND (reference sequence). CDR3 length equals 14 residues. J lost 5 bases, V lost 4 bases, and 3 bases had no gene match. Written as DNA, the CDR3 is TGTGCCAGTAGTACCACAGGGGGCCAAAACATTCAGTACTTC. Translating it yields CASSTTGGQNIQYF.

The chain recombines TRBV9 with TRBJ1-3, with D maybe TRBD1 (5 bases). Germline CDR1 reads SGDLS; CDR2 reads YYNGEE. Trimming stripped 0 bases from V and 4 bases from J, with 8 bases between. The CDR3 is 14 residues long. The CDR3: CASSVEQVGNTIYF. In DNA, the CDR3 is TGTGCCAGCAGCGTAGAACAGGTGGGAAACACCATATATTTT. Full variable domain (remainder filled in from reference TRBV9 and TRBJ1-3): DSGVTQTPKHLITATGQRVTLRCSPRSGDLSVYWYQQSLDQGLQFLIQYYNGEERAKGNILERFSAQQFPDLHSELNLSSLELGDSALYFCASSVEQVGNTIYFGEGSWLTVV.

The V call is TRBV5-1, the J call TRBJ1-2, with a weak D call TRBD1 (6 bases). This CDR3 spans 14 amino acids. CDR1 is SGHRS and CDR2 is YFSETQ in the germline V gene. The V gene lost 1 base and the J gene lost 8 bases, with 15 bases spanning the gap. The DNA for the CDR3 is TGCGCCAGCAGCTTGACAGGGTCAGTATACGGCTACACCTTC. It encodes CASSLTGSVYGYTF. Variable domain in full (rest from reference TRBV5-1 and TRBJ1-2): KAGVTQTPRYLIKTRGQQVTLSCSPISGHRSVSWYQQTPGQGLQFLFEYFSETQRNKGNFPGRFSGRQFSNSRSEMNVSTLELGDSALYLCASSLTGSVYGYTFGSGTRLTVV.

The rearrangement joins TRBV4-2 to TRBJ2-7, with a possible D match to TRBD1 (5 bases). The V gene lost 0 bases and the J gene lost 7 bases, with 10 bases spanning the gap. This CDR3 has 13 amino acids. The germline CDR1 and CDR2 sequences are LGHNA and YNFKEQ. The CDR3 bases are TGTGCCAGCAGCCAAGACAGGGCAAGGGAGCAGTACTTC. Amino acid sequence: CASSQDRAREQYF.

This clone appeared a single time. The chain is built from TRBV5-4 and TRBJ1-1, with TRBD1 matching over 11 bases. This CDR3 has 16 amino acids. Germline V gives CDR1 SGHNT, CDR2 YYREEE (reference sequence). After removal of 0 bases from V and 3 bases from J, the junction contained 4 bases not matched to a gene. DNA of the CDR3: TGTGCCAGCAGCTTGGGGGGGACAGGGGGGGACACTGAAGCTTTCTTT. The encoded protein is CASSLGGTGGDTEAFF.

This clone showed up just a few times. V and J are TRBV9 and TRBJ2-3; the match to TRBD1 covers 7 bases. V dropped 4 bases and J dropped 2; count of bases not matched to a gene: 10. The CDR3 spans 16 residues. Germline V gene sequence: CDR1 SGDLS, CDR2 YYNGEE. This chain's CDR3 is CASSPLNRGDTDTQYF. The CDR3 DNA follows: TGTGCCAGCAGCCCCTTAAACAGGGGTGACACAGATACGCAGTATTTT.

The genes are TRBV27 and TRBJ1-5, with D possibly TRBD1 on 6 matching bases. V was pared by 0 bases and J by 11 bases, with 14 bases between. The V gene's germline CDR1 is MNHEY and CDR2 SMNVEV (reference sequence). The CDR3 totals 14 residues. CDR3 sequence (DNA): TGTGCCAGCAGTTTATCCCCAGGGGTCCCGACCCAGCATTTT. This translates into CASSLSPGVPTQHF.

The V and J genes are TRBV5-1 and TRBJ1-1, with 11 bases that match TRBD1. This CDR3 spans 16 amino acids. Trimming cost V 4 bases and J 3 bases; bases outside gene matches: 8. The germline CDR1 and CDR2 sequences are SGHRS and YFSETQ. CDR3 in amino acids: CASSPGTGGGDTEAFF. In DNA form, the CDR3 reads TGCGCCAGCAGCCCTGGGACAGGGGGAGGAGACACTGAAGCTTTCTTT.

This clone was seen only a few times. The J gene is TRBJ2-3, the V gene TRBV7-9, with 10 bases that match TRBD2. CDR3 length equals 15 residues. Germline V gene lookup returns CDR1 SEHNR and CDR2 FQNEAQ (reference sequence). After removal of 4 bases from V and 5 bases from J, the junction contained 6 bases not matched to a gene. DNA of the CDR3: TGTGCCAGCAGCTCCAGCGGGGGGGCCAGAGATACGCAGTATTTT. Protein sequence: CASSSSGGARDTQYF.

The chain recombines TRBV7-9 with TRBJ2-3; the D gene is possibly TRBD2 (6 bases). Trimming left V 2 bases short and J 4 bases short, with 10 bases between. Germline CDR1 and CDR2: SEHNR and FQNEAQ (reference sequence). The CDR3 consists of 14 residues. The CDR3 loop is CASSLTSSSDTQYF. The DNA of the CDR3 is TGTGCCAGCAGCTTAACTAGCTCATCAGATACGCAGTATTTT.

The gene calls are TRBV19 and TRBJ2-5, with a weak D call TRBD1 (5 bases). V lost 2 bases and J lost 5, with 15 bases in between. Germline loops: CDR1 LNHDA, CDR2 SQIVND (reference sequence). This CDR3 comprises 15 residues. This chain's CDR3 is CASSITQAIGETQYF. Written as DNA, the CDR3 is TGTGCCAGTAGTATAACACAGGCTATCGGGGAGACCCAGTACTTC.

For this clone: Its ends do not fully match the called genes, so a read error is possible. This chain joins TRBV7-7 and TRBJ1-4, with unresolved D. The CDR3 is 13 residues long. Germline-derived CDR1 and CDR2 are SSHAT and FNYEAQ (reference sequence). The CDR3 region is CASSLGRNEKLFF. The CDR3 nucleotides are TGTGCTAGCAGCTTGGGCAGGAATGAAAAACTGTTTTTT.

This clone appeared a few times. The genes are TRBV6-5 and TRBJ1-5; possibly TRBD1 for D (6 bases). The V end lost 6 bases, the J end lost 4 bases, and 10 bases lay between the germline ends. CDR1 is MNHEY and CDR2 is SVGAGI in the germline V gene. This CDR3 comprises 13 residues. The chain's CDR3 is CASRQQGNQPQHF. In nucleotides, the CDR3 is TGTGCCAGCAGACAACAGGGTAATCAGCCCCAGCATTTT.

A word on this clone: An end of the junction differs from the germline gene, which may be a read error. This rearrangement joins TRBV10-3 to TRBJ2-3; 8 bases match TRBD2. The CDR3 consists of 14 residues. Germline-derived CDR1 and CDR2 are ENHRY and SYGVKD. In DNA form, the CDR3 reads TGTGCCATCAGGATAGCGGGAAGCAGAGATACGCAGTATTTT. Its translation is CAIRIAGSRDTQYF.

The V call is TRBV29-1, the J call TRBJ1-3; D is uncertain. This CDR3 comprises 12 residues. Germline CDR1 is SQVTM and CDR2 is ANQGSEA. V dropped 7 bases and J dropped 0 bases, with 7 bases sitting between them. CDR3 protein: CSGTNSGNTIYF. CDR3 sequence (DNA): TGCAGCGGCACTAACTCTGGAAACACCATATATTTT.

This chain uses TRBV7-9 with TRBJ2-7; D may be TRBD1 (6 bases). Germline CDR1 and CDR2: SEHNR and FQNEAQ (reference sequence). This CDR3 spans 15 amino acids. The V end lost 4 bases, the J end lost 7 bases, and 20 bases lay between the germline ends. The CDR3 sequence is CASSSWGPRGIEQYF. The CDR3 DNA sequence: TGTGCCAGCAGCTCCTGGGGTCCGAGGGGGATTGAGCAGTACTTC. Supplemented by reference TRBV7-9 and TRBJ2-7, the full variable domain reads DTGVSQNPRHKITKRGQNVTFRCDPISEHNRLYWYRQTLGQGPEFLTYFQNEAQLEKSRLLSDRFSAERPKGSFSTLEIQRTEQGDSAMYLCASSSWGPRGIEQYFGPGTRLTVT.

The chain employs TRBV11-2 and TRBJ2-7; no clear D. The CDR3 spans 12 residues. Germline values: CDR1 SGHAT, CDR2 FQNNGV. The V gene lost 5 bases and the J gene lost 1 base, with 6 bases spanning the gap. The CDR3 region is CASSGESYEQYF. The CDR3 nucleotides read TGTGCCAGCAGCGGAGAGTCCTACGAGCAGTACTTC.

The chain combines TRBV6-1 with TRBJ2-7; tentative D call: TRBD1 (6 bases). Trimming left V 0 bases short and J 4 bases short, with 13 bases between. This CDR3 is 15 amino acids long. From germline, CDR1 is MNHNS and CDR2 SASEGT. Here the CDR3 reads CASSEALWQGYEQYF. DNA for the CDR3: TGTGCCAGCAGTGAAGCGCTATGGCAGGGGTACGAGCAGTACTTC.

In DNA form, the CDR3 reads TGTGCCAGCAGCTTAGGGGCGGTTCAGGGGACTGAAGCTTTCTTT. Amino acids: CASSLGAVQGTEAFF. The rearrangement links TRBV7-8 to TRBJ1-1; a possible D gene is TRBD1 (6 bases). CDR3 size: 15 residues. CDR1 SGHVS and CDR2 FQNEAQ come from the germline V gene. V was trimmed by 1 base and J by 5 bases, leaving 14 bases between them.

This chain links TRBV7-2 with TRBJ1-2; D remains unclear. Germline lookup yields CDR1 SGHTA and CDR2 FQGNSA. V was shortened by 2 bases and J by 4 bases, with 11 bases between the two germline ends. The CDR3 sequence is 14 residues long. The CDR3 DNA reads as TGTGCCAGCAGCTTAAACCAGGTTCCCTATGGCTACACCTTC. This encodes CASSLNQVPYGYTF.

This clone has a single count. J is TRBJ2-5 and V is TRBV2, with 15 bases that match TRBD2. From germline, CDR1 is SNHLY and CDR2 FYNNEI. V shed 6 bases and J 5 bases; nucleotides not matched to a gene: 7. The CDR3 covers 16 residues. DNA of the CDR3: TGTGCCAGCAGCTGGACTAGCGGGGGGGCGATGGAGACCCAGTACTTC. It is translated as CASSWTSGGAMETQYF.

This clone showed up just once. The chain uses TRBV9 and TRBJ2-5; the match to TRBD2 covers 10 bases. V shed 0 bases, J shed 1 base, and the junction held 6 bases outside the gene matches. The CDR3 sequence is 17 residues long. The germline CDR1 and CDR2 sequences are SGDLS and YYNGEE. In DNA form, the CDR3 reads TGTGCCAGCAGCGTAGGGAGGACTAGCGGCCTCCAAGAGACCCAGTACTTC. Protein sequence: CASSVGRTSGLQETQYF.

The chain has TRBV14 and TRBJ2-3, with 8 bases fitting TRBD2. Germline lookup yields CDR1 SGHDN and CDR2 FVKESK. The length of the CDR3 is 14 residues. The J segment lost 11 bases and the V segment lost 0 bases, leaving 7 bases of the junction unmatched. CDR3 loop: CASSQDALAGGQYF. In DNA form, the CDR3 reads TGTGCCAGCAGCCAAGATGCTCTGGCGGGGGGGCAGTATTTT.

The J gene is TRBJ1-1, the V gene TRBV7-2; no clear D gene. The germline V and J ends were trimmed by 2 bases and 1 base, with 8 bases remaining between them. CDR1 is SGHTA and CDR2 is FQGNSA in the germline V gene. There are 14 residues in the CDR3. This chain's CDR3 is CASSLMPGNTEAFF. The CDR3 DNA reads as TGTGCCAGCAGCTTAATGCCGGGGAACACTGAAGCTTTCTTT.

The chain is built from TRBV19 and TRBJ2-1; 8 bases align to TRBD2. The CDR3 covers 17 residues. Germline loops: CDR1 LNHDA, CDR2 SQIVND (reference sequence). The V segment lost 4 bases and the J segment 4 bases; nucleotides outside the gene matches: 12. CDR3 region: CASSTTTGVAGYNEQFF. CDR3 DNA sequence: TGTGCCAGTAGTACGACGACTGGAGTAGCGGGGTACAATGAGCAGTTCTTC.